The 8 T cell receptor beta chains below were found in one sample sequenced in a study of cytomegalovirus exposure and HLA in healthy donors (dated by TCRdb to about 2017). Receptors were amplified or captured by the immunoSEQ multiplex PCR assay. A mixture of 60 forward primers for TCR Vbeta segments and 13 reverse primers for TCR Jbeta segments was used in the multiplex PCR. In its TCRdb copy, this immuneACCESS table keeps in-frame sequences only and misses some clones. Where compared with another copy, unresolved V genes explain less than half of these, and the others have no known cause. The sample table contains approximately 150,000 clones; only one count was recorded for roughly 74% of them. The ten largest make up approximately 3.2% of the sample. The sequenced sample was PBMCs. These receptors were obtained from a man in his forties in good health and CMV-seronegative.

This sequence joins TRBV6-6 and TRBJ2-7; 7 nucleotides agree with TRBD1. V shed 6 bases and J 4 bases; nucleotides not matched to a gene: 12. Germline assignment: CDR1 MNHNY and CDR2 SVGAGI (reference sequence). The length of the CDR3 is 15 residues. Written as DNA, the CDR3 is TGTGCCAGCAGGTTCTTATCGGGACAGACTTACGAGCAGTACTTC. This gives the protein CASRFLSGQTYEQYF.

V and J are TRBV4-1 and TRBJ1-3, with a tentative D call TRBD1 (5 bases). The length of the CDR3 is 15 residues. CDR1 and CDR2 (germline): MGHRA, YSYEKL. Trimming removed 0 bases at V and 2 bases at J, with 8 bases between. The CDR3 nucleotides are TGCGCCAGCAGCCAAGATACGACAGCTGGAAACACCATATATTTT. Protein sequence: CASSQDTTAGNTIYF.

The V and J genes are TRBV5-8 and TRBJ1-1, with 7 positions matching TRBD1. V shed 4 bases and J 3 bases; nucleotides not matched to a gene: 3. In germline, CDR1 is SGHTS, CDR2 YDEGEE. CDR3 length: 13 amino acids. The chain's CDR3 is CASSLTGDTEAFF. CDR3 nucleotides: TGTGCCAGCAGCCTCACAGGGGACACTGAAGCTTTCTTT.

The chain uses TRBV5-1 and TRBJ2-3; TRBD2 matches 7 bases. The CDR3 sequence is 17 residues long. With V trimmed by 3 bases and J by 2 bases, 12 bases remained unmatched. CDR1 and CDR2 from the germline V gene are SGHRS and YFSETQ. The CDR3 sequence is CASSSRLAGGITDTQYF. DNA for the CDR3: TGCGCCAGCAGCTCTAGACTAGCTGGGGGGATCACAGATACGCAGTATTTT.

CDR3 coding DNA: TGTGCCAGCAACATAGGGGGTTTAGAGACCCAGTACTTC. Its protein product is CASNIGGLETQYF. The chain couples TRBV6-5 to TRBJ2-5; the D gene is possibly TRBD1 (6 bases). V shed 7 bases and J shed 4 bases, with 13 bases lying between them. The CDR3 length is 13 residues. CDR1 and CDR2 (germline): MNHEY, SVGAGI.

This sequence joins TRBV4-1 and TRBJ1-2, with 9 bases fitting TRBD1. J lost 7 bases, V lost 4 bases, and 19 bases had no gene match. CDR1 and CDR2 (germline): MGHRA, YSYEKL. The CDR3 has 18 residues. The CDR3: CASSRITGTGLSGGGYTF. The CDR3 DNA reads TGCGCCAGCAGCCGAATTACCGGGACAGGGCTATCAGGGGGTGGCTACACCTTC.

The chain employs TRBV15 and TRBJ1-2; D unclear. This CDR3 contains 13 residues. The V gene's germline CDR1 is LNHNV and CDR2 YYDKDF (reference sequence). Trimming took off 1 base at V and 8 bases at J, with 11 bases between the two ends. The DNA for the CDR3 is TGTGCCACCAGCAGAGCGAATAAGGAGGGCTACACCTTC. This encodes CATSRANKEGYTF. The variable domain in full, with the rest retrieved from reference TRBV15 and TRBJ1-2, is DAMVIQNPRYQVTQFGKPVTLSCSQTLNHNVMYWYQQKSSQAPKLLFHYYDKDFNNEADTPDNFQSRRPNTSFCFLDIRSPGLGDTAMYLCATSRANKEGYTFGSGTRLTVV.

CDR3 coding DNA: TGCAGCGTGCGGACAGGGCTGAATGAAAAACTGTTTTTT. Translated: CSVRTGLNEKLFF. The chain recombines TRBV29-1 with TRBJ1-4, with TRBD1 matching over 8 bases. Trimming took 6 bases from V and 5 from J; bases not matched to a gene: 5. In germline, CDR1 is SQVTM, CDR2 ANQGSEA. The CDR3 is made up of 13 amino acids.